These 26 T cell receptor beta chains were all obtained from the same sample, sequenced in a study of cytomegalovirus exposure and HLA in healthy donors. With 60 Vbeta and 13 Jbeta primers, the PCR was carried out. Assay used: immunoSEQ multiplex PCR; TCRdb lists only in-frame clones, some missing. In the table there are roughly 140,000 clones, 75% to 80% of which are singletons. The sequencing input was PBMCs. All receptors come from a male donor in good health and CMV-seronegative.

This sequence joins TRBV19 and TRBJ1-2; 10 bases align to TRBD1. CDR1 and CDR2 from the germline V gene are LNHDA and SQIVND (reference sequence). The V gene end was trimmed by 5 bases and the J gene end by 5 bases; junction bases not matched to a gene: 5. The CDR3 consists of 14 residues. The CDR3 region has the DNA TGTGCCAGTAGTCCGACAGGGGGCGCGTATGGCTACACCTTC. It yields the protein CASSPTGGAYGYTF.

This chain uses TRBV4-3 with TRBJ2-7; D uncertain. V lost 2 bases, J lost 0 bases, and 11 bases lay in between. The CDR3 consists of 15 residues. Germline V CDR1 and CDR2: LGHNA, YSLEER. The CDR3 DNA is TGCGCCAGCAGCCAAACGACTGGTGTCTCCTACGAGCAGTACTTC. Translated: CASSQTTGVSYEQYF.

The gene calls are TRBV9 and TRBJ2-7; D may be TRBD1 (7 bases). This CDR3 spans 15 amino acids. CDR1 and CDR2 from the germline V gene are SGDLS and YYNGEE. V was pared by 2 bases and J by 3 bases, with 15 bases between. CDR3 residues: CASSVEGQTNYEQYF. The CDR3 DNA is TGTGCCAGCAGCGTGGAGGGACAGACCAACTACGAGCAGTACTTC.

This clone was counted only a few times. The chain uses TRBV6-5 and TRBJ2-7; 7 bases line up with TRBD2. The CDR3 consists of 16 residues. The J segment lost 3 bases and the V segment lost 0 bases, leaving 8 bases of the junction unmatched. Germline lookup yields CDR1 MNHEY and CDR2 SVGAGI. CDR3 coding DNA: TGTGCCAGCAGTTACTCTCTCCTAGCGGATTTCTACGAGCAGTACTTC. It is translated as CASSYSLLADFYEQYF.

This clone was seen only a few times. The chain employs TRBV25-1 and TRBJ1-2; D not certain. The V end lost 3 bases, the J end lost 1 base, and 6 bases lay between the germline ends. CDR3 length: 13 amino acids. Germline V gene data show CDR1 as MGHDK and CDR2 as SYGVNS. The CDR3 region is CASSDPSNYGYTF. The CDR3 region has the DNA TGTGCCAGCAGTGACCCTAGTAACTATGGCTACACCTTC.

The chain joins TRBV25-1 to TRBJ1-2; D might be TRBD1 (6 bases). The CDR3 runs to 13 residues. CDR1 is MGHDK, CDR2 SYGVNS, per germline. V lost 4 bases, J lost 11 bases, and 17 bases lay in between. Here the CDR3 DNA reads TGTGCCAGCAGTGTTTCAGGGGCGAGGTGGTACACCTTC. Translated, it gives CASSVSGARWYTF.

CDR3 in amino acids: CASSPGFDSGELFF. CDR3 coding DNA: TGTGCCAGCAGCCCCGGTTTCGATTCCGGGGAGCTGTTTTTT. V gene TRBV11-2 combines with J gene TRBJ2-2; D uncertain. From germline, CDR1 is SGHAT and CDR2 FQNNGV. V was shortened by 5 bases and J by 6 bases, with 13 bases between the two germline ends. The CDR3 length is 14 residues.

In this sample, this clone turned up once. V and J are TRBV7-8 and TRBJ2-5, with D possibly matching TRBD2 (6 bases). The J call may be incorrect, as the DNA end agrees better with TRBJ2-7. The CDR3 has 15 amino acids. Germline assignment: CDR1 SGHVS and CDR2 FQNEAQ. In nucleotides, the CDR3 is TGTGCCAGCAGCCTACCCGGGACTGGCCGGTCCGAGCAGTACTTC. Translated: CASSLPGTGRSEQYF.

V and J are TRBV14 and TRBJ1-2; 7 bases are shared with TRBD1. Losses at the gene ends were 0 bases for V and 8 bases for J; bases not matched to a gene: 9. Germline CDR1 SGHDN, CDR2 FVKESK. The CDR3 runs to 15 residues. CDR3 sequence reads: CASSQDSRGEQGYTF. The CDR3, as DNA: TGTGCCAGCAGCCAAGATTCCAGGGGGGAGCAAGGCTACACCTTC.

This clone was seen a handful of times. The V call is TRBV6-1, the J call TRBJ1-1, with TRBD1 matching over 7 bases. The CDR3 has 15 residues. Germline trimming cut 0 bases from V and 4 bases from J; bases unmatched to any gene: 5. Germline loops: CDR1 MNHNS, CDR2 SASEGT. The CDR3 spells CASSEATSGGTEAFF. CDR3 in DNA: TGTGCCAGCAGTGAAGCGACGTCAGGGGGCACTGAAGCTTTCTTT.

This clone was observed a few times. CDR3 residues: CASTVRLAGVFNEQFF. Here the CDR3 DNA reads TGTGCCAGCACCGTTCGTCTAGCGGGAGTATTTAATGAGCAGTTCTTC. The chain links TRBV11-2 to TRBJ2-1, with 10 bases lining up with TRBD2. V shed 7 bases and J 7 bases; nucleotides not matched to a gene: 13. The germline gives CDR1 SGHAT, CDR2 FQNNGV. CDR3 length: 16 amino acids.

V is TRBV27 and J is TRBJ1-1; 8 positions match TRBD1. Germline values: CDR1 MNHEY, CDR2 SMNVEV (reference sequence). V gave up 4 bases and J gave up 1 base; unmatched junction bases: 11. There are 17 residues in the CDR3. CDR3 sequence: CASSWDRTKPWNTEAFF. CDR3 DNA: TGTGCCAGCAGTTGGGACAGGACCAAGCCTTGGAACACTGAAGCTTTCTTT.

The V gene is TRBV7-2, the J gene TRBJ1-2; 7 nucleotides match TRBD1. This CDR3 contains 12 residues. Germline CDR1 SGHTA, CDR2 FQGNSA. V lost 4 bases and J lost 8; bases outside the gene matches: 4. The CDR3 loop is CASSSTGLGYTF. For the CDR3, the DNA is TGTGCCAGCAGCTCGACAGGGTTAGGCTACACCTTC.

V is TRBV9 and J is TRBJ2-2; TRBD1 might be the D (6 bases). The ends were cut back, 0 bases at V and 1 base at J, with 16 bases in the middle. The CDR3 extends over 18 amino acids. Germline V gene lookup returns CDR1 SGDLS and CDR2 YYNGEE. CDR3 nucleotide sequence: TGTGCCAGCAGCGTAGCTACGGGACACATTCTGAACACCGGGGAGCTGTTTTTT. Translated: CASSVATGHILNTGELFF.

In this sample, this clone turned up once. The chain uses TRBV7-3 and TRBJ2-3, with D possibly matching TRBD1 (5 bases). The ends were cut back, 4 bases at V and 4 bases at J, with 15 bases in the middle. The germline CDR1 and CDR2 sequences are SGHTA and FQGTGA. CDR3 length equals 15 residues. CDR3 coding DNA: TGTGCCAGCAGCTCACAGACAGCCAAGTCAGATACGCAGTATTTT. It codes for CASSSQTAKSDTQYF.

The rearrangement uses TRBV5-1 and TRBJ1-1; D might be TRBD1 (6 bases). The V and J ends lost 0 bases and 3 bases respectively, with 15 bases between them. From germline, CDR1 is SGHRS and CDR2 YFSETQ. The CDR3 runs 16 residues. The CDR3 region is CASSLGMMGADTEAFF. CDR3 in DNA: TGCGCCAGCAGCTTGGGCATGATGGGGGCAGACACTGAAGCTTTCTTT.

The genes are TRBV7-9 and TRBJ1-2; D might be TRBD1 (5 bases). Trimming took off 3 bases at V and 4 bases at J, with 12 bases between the two ends. The CDR3 has 14 amino acids. CDR1 is SEHNR, CDR2 FQNEAQ, per germline (reference sequence). The CDR3 DNA reads TGTGCCAGCAGCTTTTCTATCCAGGGCTATGGCTACACCTTC. Encoded protein: CASSFSIQGYGYTF.

This clone was seen a handful of times. The chain recombines TRBV9 with TRBJ1-1, with D unclear. CDR1 and CDR2 (germline): SGDLS, YYNGEE. The germline V and J ends were trimmed by 0 bases and 3 bases, with 9 bases remaining between them. The CDR3 covers 14 residues. For the CDR3, the DNA is TGTGCCAGCAGCGTAGGGTCAACGGACACTGAAGCTTTCTTT. Protein: CASSVGSTDTEAFF. Full variable domain (rest looked up from reference TRBV9 and TRBJ1-1): DSGVTQTPKHLITATGQRVTLRCSPRSGDLSVYWYQQSLDQGLQFLIQYYNGEERAKGNILERFSAQQFPDLHSELNLSSLELGDSALYFCASSVGSTDTEAFFGQGTRLTVV.

The chain carries TRBV5-8 and TRBJ1-5; TRBD1 aligns across 7 bases. Trimming took 0 bases from V and 7 from J; bases not matched to a gene: 7. The CDR3 covers 15 residues. Germline V gives CDR1 SGHTS, CDR2 YDEGEE. In nucleotides, the CDR3 is TGTGCCAGCAGCTTGGACAGGGGAACGGGGCAGCCCCAGCATTTT. Its protein product is CASSLDRGTGQPQHF.

The V gene is TRBV7-8, the J gene TRBJ2-5; the match to TRBD2 covers 12 bases. Germline V gene lookup returns CDR1 SGHVS and CDR2 FQNEAQ. The CDR3 is 15 residues long. J lost 5 bases, V lost 5 bases, and 6 bases had no gene match. The CDR3 protein is CASSPSGLAGETQYF. The CDR3 DNA reads TGTGCCAGCAGCCCATCGGGACTAGCGGGCGAGACCCAGTACTTC.

This chain connects TRBV5-1 to TRBJ2-1, with TRBD1 matching over 7 bases. Trimming cost V 2 bases and J 7 bases; bases outside gene matches: 9. Germline V CDR1 and CDR2: SGHRS, YFSETQ. The CDR3 spans 15 residues. CDR3 region: CASSFTGDVENEQFF. In nucleotides, the CDR3 is TGCGCCAGCAGCTTTACAGGGGACGTCGAGAATGAGCAGTTCTTC.

This clone was seen only a few times. The chain has TRBV4-3 and TRBJ1-4; perhaps TRBD1 as D (6 bases). The CDR3 spans 15 residues. V gave up 0 bases and J gave up 10 bases, with 15 bases separating them. Germline loops: CDR1 LGHNA, CDR2 YSLEER. CDR3 in DNA: TGCGCCAGCAGCCAAGAAGGTCAGGGGAAGGGAAAACTGTTTTTT. Its protein product is CASSQEGQGKGKLFF.

The chain has TRBV11-3 and TRBJ2-2, with D perhaps matching TRBD1 (5 bases). The germline V gene has CDR1 SGHNT and CDR2 YENEEA. The V end lost 1 base, the J end lost 1 base, and 7 bases lay between the germline ends. The CDR3 totals 15 residues. The CDR3 protein is CASSLGTRNTGELFF. As DNA, the CDR3 is TGTGCCAGCAGCTTAGGGACAAGGAACACCGGGGAGCTGTTTTTT. The entire variable domain, with the rest obtained from reference TRBV11-3 and TRBJ2-2, is as follows: EAGVVQSPRYKIIEKKQPVAFWCNPISGHNTLYWYLQNLGQGPELLIRYENEEAVDDSQLPKDRFSAERLKGVDSTLKIQPAELGDSAVYLCASSLGTRNTGELFFGEGSRLTVL.

This clone occurred a few times. The chain joins TRBV27 to TRBJ1-1, with D tentatively TRBD1 (5 bases). The V and J ends lost 5 bases and 4 bases respectively, with 17 bases between them. This CDR3 has 15 residues. Germline loops: CDR1 MNHEY, CDR2 SMNVEV (reference sequence). This chain's CDR3 is CASSAPGRVGTEAFF. As DNA, the CDR3 is TGTGCCAGCAGTGCCCCGGGCAGGGTCGGCACTGAAGCTTTCTTT.

The gene calls are TRBV7-6 and TRBJ2-6; weak D call: TRBD2 (6 bases). Trimming stripped 5 bases from V and 0 bases from J, with 17 bases between. CDR1 and CDR2 (germline): SGHVS, FNYEAQ. This CDR3 spans 18 amino acids. This CDR3 is CASSPAGQDRSGANVLTF. CDR3 DNA sequence: TGTGCCAGCAGCCCCGCGGGGCAGGACCGCTCTGGGGCCAACGTCCTGACTTTC.

In the case of this clone: At one end, the junction sequence differs from germline, possibly due to a read error. The chain recombines TRBV7-9 with TRBJ1-4, with D possibly being TRBD1 (5 bases). From germline, CDR1 is SEHNR and CDR2 FQNEAQ (reference sequence). CDR3 length equals 15 residues. Here the CDR3 DNA reads TGTTCCAGCAGCTTAACGGGCCAAAAGGGGGAAAAACTGTTTTTT. The encoded protein is CSSSLTGQKGEKLFF. The full variable domain, its missing parts supplied by reference TRBV7-9 and TRBJ1-4, is DTGVSQNPRHKITKRGQNVTFRCDPISEHNRLYWYRQTLGQGPEFLTYFQNEAQLEKSRLLSDRFSAERPKGSFSTLEIQRTEQGDSAMYLCSSSLTGQKGEKLFFGSGTQLSVL.